One and the same sample provided the 3 T cell receptor beta chains below, sequenced in a study of tumor-infiltrating lymphocytes in primary liver carcinoma. TCR beta cDNA was reverse-transcribed from about 550 ng of total RNA. The reaction used a constant-region primer and ProtoScript II reverse transcriptase. ARM-PCR was slightly modified, and three nested multiplex PCR rounds with it gave rise to the TCR beta libraries. It was with TRBV1-TRBV30 forward primers and a C-beta reverse primer that the first two PCR rounds were run, at roughly 10 cycles each. TCRdb re-analysed the multiplex PCR reads in MiXCR, keeping a single row per CDR3 protein. There are just over 300,000 distinct CDR3 sequences in the sample; about three fifths occur only once, and approximately 15% lies in the top ten. The blood RNA (from unsorted whole blood) was obtained, and germline DNA was also extracted. What was sequenced was peripheral blood. All receptors come from a woman in her thirties with primary liver carcinoma and hepatitis B virus infection.

The chain couples TRBV29-1 to TRBJ2-2; D ambiguous. V was cut by 3 bases and J by 3 bases, with 8 bases left in between. CDR1 and CDR2 from the germline V gene are SQVTM and ANQGSEA. This CDR3 has 13 amino acids. CDR3 sequence reads: CSVERRDTGELFF. In DNA, the CDR3 is TGCAGCGTTGAGAGACGGGACACCGGGGAGCTGTTTTTT.

The table lists this clonotype with a count of one. The germline gene is not matched at one end of the junction; a read error may be the cause. CDR3 loop: CATSRKGGENIQYF. The CDR3 bases are TGTGCCACCAGCCGAAAGGGCGGGGAAAACATTCAGTACTTC. The chain has TRBV11-2 and TRBJ2-4, with D possibly TRBD2 on 6 matching bases. Germline V gene data show CDR1 as SGHAT and CDR2 as FQNNGV. The CDR3 is made up of 14 amino acids.

This clonotype was detected a few times. The chain uses TRBV6-1 and TRBJ1-5; possible D gene TRBD1, 5 bases. Germline V CDR1 and CDR2: MNHNS, SASEGT. CDR3 size: 17 residues. The V end lost 3 bases, the J end lost 1 base, and 16 bases lay between the germline ends. The CDR3 nucleotides read TGTGCCAGCAGTGACCATCGTTTGACAGTAAGCAATCAGCCCCAGCATTTT. Translated, it gives CASSDHRLTVSNQPQHF.